This is a list of T cell receptor beta chains from one sample in a study of OX40 agonist ivuxolimab in advanced cancers. The method was immunoSEQ multiplex PCR; TCRdb's version includes in-frame clones alone and lacks a portion of them. The profile shows 100,000 to 150,000 clones, around 92% of them singletons. The sample consisted of CD4+ or CD8+ T cells sorted from blood, taken in a trial of the OX40 agonist ivuxolimab. The receptors come from an adult with an advanced solid tumor such as melanoma, head and neck, liver or kidney cancer. CDR3s include the opening cysteine and the closing phenylalanine or tryptophan. The D gene is left open where the match is weak. Size tells how often a clone was seen (once, few, many) or the class of an expanded clone, and some rows leave it out.

V: TRBV7-2
J: TRBJ2-1
D: NA
size: NA
DNA: TGTGCCAGCAGCTTAGGGCTACAGGGAAATGAGCAGTTCTTC
CDR3: CASSLGLQGNEQFF

V: TRBV9
J: TRBJ1-1
D: NA
size: NA
DNA: TGTGCCAGCAGCGTCGGGGATTACCACACTGAAGCTTTCTTT
CDR3: CASSVGDYHTEAFF

V: TRBV18
J: TRBJ2-1
D: NA
size: few
DNA: TGTGCCAGCTCACCTGGCCATACTGGGTCAAATGAGCAGTTCTTC
CDR3: CASSPGHTGSNEQFF

V: TRBV2
J: TRBJ2-3
D: TRBD2
size: NA
DNA: TGTGCCAGCAGTGAAGAAAGCGGGGCTCTGACGCAGTATTTT
CDR3: CASSEESGALTQYF

V: TRBV10-3
J: TRBJ1-6
D: NA
size: NA
DNA: TGTGCCATCAGTGGAGGGGACTCACCCCTCCACTTT
CDR3: CAISGGDSPLHF

V: TRBV11-2
J: TRBJ1-1
D: NA
size: NA
DNA: TGTGCCAGCAGCTTAGATCCCCCTAACACTGAAGCTTTCTTT
CDR3: CASSLDPPNTEAFF

V: TRBV11-2
J: TRBJ2-5
D: NA
size: NA
DNA: TGTGCCAGCAGCTTAGGTGCCGCAGAGACCCAGTACTTC
CDR3: CASSLGAAETQYF

V: TRBV25-1
J: TRBJ1-1
D: NA
size: NA
DNA: TGTGCCAGCAGCTCCGGGGCGGTGAACACTGAAGCTTTCTTT
CDR3: CASSSGAVNTEAFF

V: TRBV5-1
J: TRBJ1-3
D: NA
size: NA
DNA: TGCGCCAGCAGCTTGACCCCGGCAGGGCTTAGCTCTGGAAACACCATATATTTT
CDR3: CASSLTPAGLSSGNTIYF

V: TRBV28
J: TRBJ2-3
D: NA
size: NA
DNA: TGTGCCAGCACTTTAGGGGGATCCATGGTGGCAGATACGCAGTATTTT
CDR3: CASTLGGSMVADTQYF

V: TRBV11-3
J: TRBJ2-7
D: NA
size: NA
DNA: TGTGCCAGCAGCCAAGACAGTGAAACCTACGAGCAGTACTTC
CDR3: CASSQDSETYEQYF

V: TRBV5-1
J: TRBJ2-3
D: NA
size: NA
DNA: TGCGCCAGCAGCTTGAGCGGTAGCGGCGCAACAGATACGCAGTATTTT
CDR3: CASSLSGSGATDTQYF

V: TRBV28
J: TRBJ1-2
D: NA
size: NA
DNA: TGTGCCAGCAGTTTAGGGAGGAGGGGGGCCTGGGGCTACACCTTC
CDR3: CASSLGRRGAWGYTF

V: TRBV28
J: TRBJ2-7
D: TRBD1
size: NA
DNA: TGTGCCAGCAGTAATCAAGGACAGGTCTCCTACGAGCAGTACTTC
CDR3: CASSNQGQVSYEQYF

V: TRBV27
J: TRBJ2-1
D: TRBD2
size: few
DNA: TGTGCCAGCAGTTGGGTGAGAGCAACTAGCGGGACGCAAGGGGAGCAGTTCTTC
CDR3: CASSWVRATSGTQGEQFF

V: TRBV4-1
J: TRBJ1-1
D: NA
size: NA
DNA: TGCGCCAGCAGAAGTCGGACCTTGAACACTGAAGCTTTCTTT
CDR3: CASRSRTLNTEAFF

V: TRBV7-3
J: TRBJ1-2
D: NA
size: NA
DNA: TGTGCCAGCAGCGACAACTATGGCTACACCTTC
CDR3: CASSDNYGYTF

V: TRBV9
J: TRBJ2-1
D: NA
size: NA
DNA: TGTGCCAGCAGCGTAGGGGGGATATACAATGAGCAGTTCTTC
CDR3: CASSVGGIYNEQFF

V: TRBV6-5
J: TRBJ1-2
D: NA
size: once
DNA: TGTGCCAGCAGTCCCGACGGGGCCTATGGCTACACCTTC
CDR3: CASSPDGAYGYTF

V: TRBV4-1
J: TRBJ2-1
D: NA
size: once
DNA: TGCGCCAGCAGCCATCGCGCGGGCAGCTCCTACAATGAGCAGTTCTTC
CDR3: CASSHRAGSSYNEQFF

V: TRBV5-8
J: TRBJ2-7
D: NA
size: NA
DNA: TGTGCCAGCAGCTTGGACGGGGGCTCGAGCTCCTACGAGCAGTACTTC
CDR3: CASSLDGGSSSYEQYF

V: TRBV19
J: TRBJ2-7
D: TRBD2
size: NA
DNA: TGTGCCAGTAGTAAAATCCGAGGTAGTAGCGGGACCGTGTACGAGCAGTACTTC
CDR3: CASSKIRGSSGTVYEQYF

V: TRBV5-1
J: TRBJ1-5
D: TRBD1
size: few
DNA: TGCGCCAGCACCCAAAGAATCATGGGACAGGGAAAGGGCAATCAGCCCCAGCATTTT
CDR3: CASTQRIMGQGKGNQPQHF

V: TRBV7-3
J: TRBJ2-2
D: NA
size: NA
DNA: TGTGCCAGCAGCTCCCTAGGCGCCGGGGAGCTGTTTTTT
CDR3: CASSSLGAGELFF

V: TRBV27
J: TRBJ2-7
D: TRBD2
size: NA
DNA: TGTGCCAGCAGTTTCCGACCCGGACTAGCGGACTCCTACGAGCAGTACTTC
CDR3: CASSFRPGLADSYEQYF

V: TRBV10-3
J: TRBJ1-5
D: NA
size: NA
DNA: TGTGCCATCGGCGGGTATAATCAGCCCCAGCATTTT
CDR3: CAIGGYNQPQHF

V: TRBV30
J: TRBJ1-2
D: NA
size: NA
DNA: TGTGCCTGGAGTGTCGGTCCCAGGGGCTATGGCTACACCTTC
CDR3: CAWSVGPRGYGYTF

V: TRBV28
J: TRBJ2-7
D: TRBD1
size: NA
DNA: TGTGCCAGCGGAAGGGACAGCCGCTACGAGCAGTACTTC
CDR3: CASGRDSRYEQYF

V: TRBV5-4
J: TRBJ2-7
D: NA
size: NA
DNA: TGTGCCAGCAGCCTAAGGACGCCCGGGCGGGATGAGCAGTACTTC
CDR3: CASSLRTPGRDEQYF

V: TRBV5-1
J: TRBJ2-7
D: TRBD2
size: NA
DNA: TGCGCCAGCAGCACCGGGACTAGCGGGAGGATCGACGAGCAGTACTTC
CDR3: CASSTGTSGRIDEQYF

V: TRBV28
J: TRBJ1-5
D: TRBD1
size: few
DNA: TGTGCCAGCACCAAAGGGGGCGCAGGCCAGCCCCAGCATTTT
CDR3: CASTKGGAGQPQHF

V: TRBV11-2
J: TRBJ1-4
D: NA
size: NA
DNA: TGTGCCAGCAGCTTAGCCGCGGCCAGGATCAATGAAAAACTGTTTTTT
CDR3: CASSLAAARINEKLFF

V: TRBV2
J: TRBJ2-2
D: NA
size: NA
DNA: TGTGCCAGCAGTGAAGCGCTTCACCCTGGGGGGGAGCTGTTTTTT
CDR3: CASSEALHPGGELFF

V: TRBV25-1
J: TRBJ2-3
D: NA
size: NA
DNA: TGTGCCAGCAGTGAGCAGGGAAGGGGAACAGATACGCAGTATTTT
CDR3: CASSEQGRGTDTQYF

V: TRBV7-2
J: TRBJ2-5
D: TRBD2
size: NA
DNA: TGTGCCAGCAGCTTAGGAGGGCTAGCGGGAAGACCCTTTGAGACCCAGTACTTC
CDR3: CASSLGGLAGRPFETQYF

V: TRBV7-9
J: TRBJ1-5
D: NA
size: NA
DNA: TGTGCCAGCAGCTATTCCGGGACAAGCAATCAGCCCCAGCATTTT
CDR3: CASSYSGTSNQPQHF

V: TRBV9
J: TRBJ2-5
D: NA
size: NA
DNA: TGTGCCAGCAGCGTAGCTACAGGAGAAGAGACCCAGTACTTC
CDR3: CASSVATGEETQYF

V: TRBV5-4
J: TRBJ1-1
D: NA
size: NA
DNA: TGTGCCAGCAACCGGGGGGGGGCCCCAGAAGCTTTCTTT
CDR3: CASNRGGAPEAFF

V: TRBV28
J: TRBJ2-1
D: NA
size: once
DNA: TGTGCCAGCAACCAACGGGGCAGTTACAATGAGCAGTTCTTC
CDR3: CASNQRGSYNEQFF

V: TRBV7-2
J: TRBJ1-1
D: TRBD1
size: NA
DNA: TGTGCCAGCAGCCCGGACAGGGTGGGGGCTTTCTTT
CDR3: CASSPDRVGAFF

V: TRBV2
J: TRBJ2-7
D: NA
size: NA
DNA: TGTGCCAGCAGTGAACAGGACCTAAAGGACGAGCAGTACTTC
CDR3: CASSEQDLKDEQYF